This T cell receptor (beta chain) was sequenced during a study of blood T cell repertoires in COVID-19. Across the whole study: The United States, Italy and Spain provided the acute and convalescent COVID-19 samples.

The repertoire was sequenced with immunoSEQ multiplex PCR; TCRdb's copy has only in-frame clones and lacks some. This table has about 180,000 clones, 80% to 90% appearing once. Trimming stripped 3 bases from V and 8 bases from J, with 13 bases between. CDR3 length: 13 residues. Germline CDR1 is LNHDA and CDR2 is SQIVND (reference sequence). This sequence joins TRBV19 and TRBJ1-2, with a tentative D call TRBD1 (5 bases). The sample consisted of peripheral blood. The TCR sequence derives from a woman at least 80 years old with COVID-19, enrolled during active disease. CDR3 nucleotide sequence: TGTGCCAGTAGTATTGCAGCCAGGGTCGGCTACACCTTC. Its translation: CASSIAARVGYTF. The full variable domain, its missing parts supplied by reference TRBV19 and TRBJ1-2, is DGGITQSPKYLFRKEGQNVTLSCEQNLNHDAMYWYRQDPGQGLRLIYYSQIVNDFQKGDIAEGYSVSREKKESFPLTVTSAQKNPTAFYLCASSIAARVGYTFGSGTRLTVV.